A selection of T cell receptor beta chains follows, all from one sample in a study of shared clonotypes between healthy human individuals. Profiling relied on immunoSEQ multiplex PCR, and the TCRdb table lists in-frame clones only, not all of them. The sample yields some 2,100,000 clones, under 95% seen once. The sequenced sample was naive CD8+ T cells from PBMCs. These receptors all come from a man aged 18-30 years in good health. Some clones in this sample may be carry-over from other donors' samples. Both conserved end residues are part of each CDR3. The D gene is left open where the match is weak. Only part of the rows carry a size: once, few, many, or a class if the clone is expanded.

D,length,J,size,V,DNA,CDR3
-,14,TRBJ2-7,-,TRBV27,TGTGCCAGCAGTTGGAGTGGGGGGACCTACGAGCAGTACTTC,CASSWSGGTYEQYF
-,14,TRBJ2-7,-,TRBV7-9,TGTGCCAGCAGCCCCAAGTTAGGACAGTACGAGCAGTACTTC,CASSPKLGQYEQYF
TRBD1,14,TRBJ2-7,-,TRBV7-9,TGTGCCAGCAGCTCAGAGGACAGGGCCTACGAGCAGTACTTC,CASSSEDRAYEQYF
-,15,TRBJ1-2,-,TRBV27,TGTGCCAGCAGCCTATCGAAGGGAACAGACTATGGCTACACCTTC,CASSLSKGTDYGYTF
-,15,TRBJ1-5,-,TRBV19,TGTGCCAGTAGTCCCAGGGCTCGCAAGGATCAGCCCCAGCATTTT,CASSPRARKDQPQHF
-,15,TRBJ1-6,-,TRBV4-1,TGCGCCAGCAGCCAAGCCGGTGCAGGGACCTCACCCCTCCACTTT,CASSQAGAGTSPLHF
-,16,TRBJ2-7,-,TRBV11-2,TGTGCCAGCAGCCCATTAGACAGGAGAACTCCCTACGAGCAGTACTTC,CASSPLDRRTPYEQYF
-,14,TRBJ1-1,few,TRBV28,TGTGCCAGCAGTGGGGACCTCCTGGGCACTGAAGCTTTCTTT,CASSGDLLGTEAFF
-,15,TRBJ1-4,-,TRBV6-4,TGTGCCAGCAGTGACTCGAAAGGGGCTAATGAAAAACTGTTTTTT,CASSDSKGANEKLFF
-,15,TRBJ1-3,-,TRBV2,TGTGCCAGCAGGCCCGACAGTACTTCAGGAAACACCATATATTTT,CASRPDSTSGNTIYF
-,15,TRBJ1-1,-,TRBV4-3,TGCGCCAGCAGCCAGGTGTGGGCAGGAGGTACTGAAGCTTTCTTT,CASSQVWAGGTEAFF
TRBD1,16,TRBJ2-3,-,TRBV28,TGTGCCAGCAGTTTCGGGACAGGGGGCGAGGGGGATACGCAGTATTTT,CASSFGTGGEGDTQYF
TRBD2,15,TRBJ2-7,-,TRBV5-6,TGTGCCAGCAGCCCAGCTGGGAGGGGCGGTTACGAGCAGTACTTC,CASSPAGRGGYEQYF
-,14,TRBJ2-7,-,TRBV7-9,TGTGCCAGCAGCTTAGCGGGTCTCGGCTACGAGCAGTACTTC,CASSLAGLGYEQYF
TRBD1,15,TRBJ2-3,-,TRBV28,TGTGCCAGCAGTACCGGACAGGGAGTCGCAGATACGCAGTATTTT,CASSTGQGVADTQYF
-,12,TRBJ2-2,-,TRBV7-8,TGTGCCAGCAGATTGCGGCCCGGGGAGCTGTTTTTT,CASRLRPGELFF
-,12,TRBJ2-1,-,TRBV28,TGTGCCAGCAGTTCTGCGGGGTCCAGGCAGTTCTTC,CASSSAGSRQFF
-,14,TRBJ2-7,once,TRBV7-9,TGTGCCAGCAGCTTGGACAGTATATTCTACGAGCAGTACTTC,CASSLDSIFYEQYF
-,16,TRBJ2-3,-,TRBV5-5,TGTGCCAGCAGCTTGGCCCGTGCGGTAGGCACAGATACGCAGTATTTT,CASSLARAVGTDTQYF
-,15,TRBJ2-5,few,TRBV6-1,TGTGCCAGCACAGAGGACCCGTCCCACTGGGAGACCCAGTACTTC,CASTEDPSHWETQYF
-,14,TRBJ2-7,once,TRBV14,TGTGCCAGCAGCCAAGATAGACGGCCTTACGAGCAGTACTTC,CASSQDRRPYEQYF
-,14,TRBJ1-5,-,TRBV19,TGTGCCAGTAGTATAATAAACGGCAATCAGCCCCAGCATTTT,CASSIINGNQPQHF
TRBD1,13,TRBJ1-1,few,TRBV30,TGTGCCTGGAGCGTACAGGGGGACACTGAAGCTTTCTTT,CAWSVQGDTEAFF
-,16,TRBJ1-4,-,TRBV9,TGTGCCAGCAGCGTAGGGAGGGGAGGATCCAGTGAAAAACTGTTTTTT,CASSVGRGGSSEKLFF
-,18,TRBJ2-7,-,TRBV4-1,TGCGCCAGCAGCCAAGCCCCCACGGAGGACAGCGGAGTCTACGAGCAGTACTTC,CASSQAPTEDSGVYEQYF
-,14,TRBJ2-5,-,TRBV27,TGTGCCAGCAGTTCCAGGGTCGGCAGCGAGACCCAGTACTTC,CASSSRVGSETQYF
-,15,TRBJ1-4,-,TRBV7-6,TGTGCCAGCAGCCCCGCTAGGAGTGGGAATGAAAAACTGTTTTTT,CASSPARSGNEKLFF
-,15,TRBJ1-3,once,TRBV15,TGTGCCACCAGCAGGGGAGTAAGCTCTGGAAACACCATATATTTT,CATSRGVSSGNTIYF
TRBD2,15,TRBJ2-7,-,TRBV9,TGTGCCAGCAGCGCAGACATAGCGGGAGCGAGGGAGCAGTACTTC,CASSADIAGAREQYF
-,13,TRBJ2-1,once,TRBV12-2,TGTGCAAGTCGCTTAGCGCGGGGGGGTGAGCAGTTCTTC,CASRLARGGEQFF
-,12,TRBJ2-7,-,TRBV5-1,TGCGCCAGCAGTTCTAGCATCGACGAGCAGTACTTC,CASSSSIDEQYF
-,13,TRBJ1-2,-,TRBV27,TGTGCCAGCAGCCCCAGGGGCCTCTATGGCTACACCTTC,CASSPRGLYGYTF